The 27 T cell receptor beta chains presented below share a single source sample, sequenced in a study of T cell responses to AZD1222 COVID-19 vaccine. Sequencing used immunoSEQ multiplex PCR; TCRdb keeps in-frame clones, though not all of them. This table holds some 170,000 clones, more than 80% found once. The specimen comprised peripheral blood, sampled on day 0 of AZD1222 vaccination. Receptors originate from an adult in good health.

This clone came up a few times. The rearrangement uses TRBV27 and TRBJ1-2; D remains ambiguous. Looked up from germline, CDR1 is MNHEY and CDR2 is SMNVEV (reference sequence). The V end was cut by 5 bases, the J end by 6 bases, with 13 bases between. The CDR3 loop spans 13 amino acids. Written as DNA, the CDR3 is TGTGCCAGCAGTAACGGACGAGGACATGGCTACACCTTC. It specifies CASSNGRGHGYTF.

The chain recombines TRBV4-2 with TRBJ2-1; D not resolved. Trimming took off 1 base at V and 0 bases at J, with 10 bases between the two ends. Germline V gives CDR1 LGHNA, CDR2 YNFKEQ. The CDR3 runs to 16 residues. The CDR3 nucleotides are TGTGCCAGCAGCCAAGGGGTCACAGACTCCTACAATGAGCAGTTCTTC. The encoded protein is CASSQGVTDSYNEQFF.

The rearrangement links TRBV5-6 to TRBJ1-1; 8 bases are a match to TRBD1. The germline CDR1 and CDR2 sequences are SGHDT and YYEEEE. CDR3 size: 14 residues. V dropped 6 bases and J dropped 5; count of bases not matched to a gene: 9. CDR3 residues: CASTRGTGLTEAFF. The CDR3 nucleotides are TGTGCCAGCACCCGCGGGACAGGTCTAACTGAAGCTTTCTTT.

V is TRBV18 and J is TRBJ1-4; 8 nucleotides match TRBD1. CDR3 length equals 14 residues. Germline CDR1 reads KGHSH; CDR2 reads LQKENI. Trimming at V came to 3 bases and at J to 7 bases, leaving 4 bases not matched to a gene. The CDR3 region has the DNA TGTGCCAGCTCACCGGGACAGGAGGGTGAAAAACTGTTTTTT. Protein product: CASSPGQEGEKLFF.

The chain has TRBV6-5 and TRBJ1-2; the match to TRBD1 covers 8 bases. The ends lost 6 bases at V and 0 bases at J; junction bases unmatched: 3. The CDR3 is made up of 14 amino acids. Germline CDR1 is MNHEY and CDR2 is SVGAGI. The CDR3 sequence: CASRDRDPNYGYTF. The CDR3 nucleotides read TGTGCCAGCAGGGACAGGGATCCTAACTATGGCTACACCTTC.

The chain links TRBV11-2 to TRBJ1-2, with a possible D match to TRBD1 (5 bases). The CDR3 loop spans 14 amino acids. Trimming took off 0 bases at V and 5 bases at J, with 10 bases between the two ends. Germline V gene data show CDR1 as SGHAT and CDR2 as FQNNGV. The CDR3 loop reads CASSLDGAAYGYTF. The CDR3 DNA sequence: TGTGCCAGCAGCTTAGATGGGGCAGCATATGGCTACACCTTC.

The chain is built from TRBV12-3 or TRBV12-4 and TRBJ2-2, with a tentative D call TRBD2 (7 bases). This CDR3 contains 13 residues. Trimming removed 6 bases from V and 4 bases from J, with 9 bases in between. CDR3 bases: TGTGCCAGCAGGGGGGGGCCCACCGGGGAGCTGTTTTTT. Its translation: CASRGGPTGELFF.

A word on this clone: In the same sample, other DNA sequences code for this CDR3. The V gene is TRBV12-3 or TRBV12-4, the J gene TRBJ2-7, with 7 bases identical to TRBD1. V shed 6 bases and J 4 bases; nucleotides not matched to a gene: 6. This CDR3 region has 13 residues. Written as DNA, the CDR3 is TGTGCCAGCAGCCTCGACAGGGTGTACGAGCAGTACTTC. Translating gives CASSLDRVYEQYF.

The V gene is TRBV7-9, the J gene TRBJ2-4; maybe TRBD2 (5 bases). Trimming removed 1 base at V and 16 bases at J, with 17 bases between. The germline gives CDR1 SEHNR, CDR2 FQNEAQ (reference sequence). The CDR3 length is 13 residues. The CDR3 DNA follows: TGTGCCAGCAGCTTAGGGTCCGGGGTTCCATTTTACTTC. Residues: CASSLGSGVPFYF.

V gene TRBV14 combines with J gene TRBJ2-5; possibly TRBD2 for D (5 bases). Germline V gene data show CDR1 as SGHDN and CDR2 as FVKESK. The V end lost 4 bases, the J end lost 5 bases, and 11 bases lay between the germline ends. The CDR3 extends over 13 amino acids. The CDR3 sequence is CASSLGPGETQYF. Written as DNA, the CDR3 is TGTGCCAGCAGCCTAGGGCCGGGGGAGACCCAGTACTTC.

The CDR3 nucleotides are TGTGCCAGCAGCTTTTATCCCCCTGGACTAGCGGGAGTGGTGGGAAATACGCAGTATTTT. It encodes CASSFYPPGLAGVVGNTQYF. This chain joins TRBV5-4 and TRBJ2-3; 13 nucleotides match TRBD2. From germline, CDR1 is SGHNT and CDR2 YYREEE (reference sequence). The CDR3 length is 20 residues. With V trimmed by 2 bases and J by 7 bases, 19 bases remained unmatched.

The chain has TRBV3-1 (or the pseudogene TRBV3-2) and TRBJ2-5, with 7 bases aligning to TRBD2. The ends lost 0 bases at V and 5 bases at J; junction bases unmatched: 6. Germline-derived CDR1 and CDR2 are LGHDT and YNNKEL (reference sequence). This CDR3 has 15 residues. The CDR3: CASSQDLLGGETQYF. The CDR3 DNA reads TGTGCCAGCAGCCAAGATCTACTGGGGGGGGAGACCCAGTACTTC.

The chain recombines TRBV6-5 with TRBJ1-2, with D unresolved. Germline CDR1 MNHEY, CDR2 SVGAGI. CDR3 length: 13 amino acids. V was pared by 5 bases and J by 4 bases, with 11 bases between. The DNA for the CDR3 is TGTGCCAGCAGTCCGGACGCGAGCTATGGCTACACCTTC. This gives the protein CASSPDASYGYTF.

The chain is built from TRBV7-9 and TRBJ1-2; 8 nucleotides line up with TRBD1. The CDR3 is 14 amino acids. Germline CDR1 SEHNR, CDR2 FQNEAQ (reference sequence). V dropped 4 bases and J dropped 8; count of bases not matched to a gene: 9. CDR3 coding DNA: TGTGCCAGCAGCTCCGGGACAGGCGGTCAGGGCTACACCTTC. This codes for CASSSGTGGQGYTF.

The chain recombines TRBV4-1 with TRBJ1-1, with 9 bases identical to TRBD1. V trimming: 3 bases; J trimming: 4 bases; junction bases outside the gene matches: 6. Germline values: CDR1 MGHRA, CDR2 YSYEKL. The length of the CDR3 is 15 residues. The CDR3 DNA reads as TGCGCCAGCAGCCAGGGGGGACAGGGAATCACTGAAGCTTTCTTT. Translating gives CASSQGGQGITEAFF.

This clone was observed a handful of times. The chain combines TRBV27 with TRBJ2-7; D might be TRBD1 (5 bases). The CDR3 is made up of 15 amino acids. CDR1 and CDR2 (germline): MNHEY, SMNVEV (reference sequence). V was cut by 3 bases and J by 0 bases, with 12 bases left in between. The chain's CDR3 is CASSLVGVSSYEQYF. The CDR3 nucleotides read TGTGCCAGCAGTTTGGTAGGGGTTAGCTCCTACGAGCAGTACTTC.

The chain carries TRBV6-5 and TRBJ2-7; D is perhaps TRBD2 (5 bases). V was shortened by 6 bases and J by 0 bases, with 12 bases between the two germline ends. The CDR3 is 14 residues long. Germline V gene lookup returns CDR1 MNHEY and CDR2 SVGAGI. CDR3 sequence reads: CASSTLENSYEQYF. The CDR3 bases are TGTGCCAGCAGCACACTAGAAAACTCCTACGAGCAGTACTTC.

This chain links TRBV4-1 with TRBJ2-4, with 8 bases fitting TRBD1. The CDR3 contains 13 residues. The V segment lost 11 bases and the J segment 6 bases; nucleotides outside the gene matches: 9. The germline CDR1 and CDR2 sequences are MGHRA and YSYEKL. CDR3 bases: TGCGCCCCCCAGGGGGCGTTTGGAAACATTCAGTACTTC. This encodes CAPQGAFGNIQYF.

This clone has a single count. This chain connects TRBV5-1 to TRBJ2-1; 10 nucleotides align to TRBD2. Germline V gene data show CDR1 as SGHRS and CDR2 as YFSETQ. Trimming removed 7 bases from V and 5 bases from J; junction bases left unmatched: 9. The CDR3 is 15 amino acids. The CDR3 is CASSGAGGPHNEQFF. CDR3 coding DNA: TGCGCCAGCTCAGGAGCGGGAGGGCCCCACAATGAGCAGTTCTTC. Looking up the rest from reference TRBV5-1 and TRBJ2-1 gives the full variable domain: KAGVTQTPRYLIKTRGQQVTLSCSPISGHRSVSWYQQTPGQGLQFLFEYFSETQRNKGNFPGRFSGRQFSNSRSEMNVSTLELGDSALYLCASSGAGGPHNEQFFGPGTRLTVL.

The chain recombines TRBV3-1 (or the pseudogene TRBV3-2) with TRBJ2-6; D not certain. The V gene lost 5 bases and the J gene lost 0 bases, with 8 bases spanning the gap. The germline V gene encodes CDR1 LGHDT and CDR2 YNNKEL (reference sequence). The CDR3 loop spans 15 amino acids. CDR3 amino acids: CASSSQISGANVLTF. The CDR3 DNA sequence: TGTGCCAGCAGCTCCCAAATCTCTGGGGCCAACGTCCTGACTTTC.

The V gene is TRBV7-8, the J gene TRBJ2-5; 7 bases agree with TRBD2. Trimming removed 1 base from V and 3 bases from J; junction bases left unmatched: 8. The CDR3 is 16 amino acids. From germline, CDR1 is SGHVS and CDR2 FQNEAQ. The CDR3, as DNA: TGTGCCAGCAGCTTAGTAGCGGGTTCGGCCGAAGAGACCCAGTACTTC. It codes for CASSLVAGSAEETQYF.

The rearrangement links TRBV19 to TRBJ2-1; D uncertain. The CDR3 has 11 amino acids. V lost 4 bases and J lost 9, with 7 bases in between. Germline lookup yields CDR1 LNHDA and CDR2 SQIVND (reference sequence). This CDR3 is CASSTRLEQFF. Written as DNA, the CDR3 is TGTGCCAGTAGTACGCGCCTTGAGCAGTTCTTC.

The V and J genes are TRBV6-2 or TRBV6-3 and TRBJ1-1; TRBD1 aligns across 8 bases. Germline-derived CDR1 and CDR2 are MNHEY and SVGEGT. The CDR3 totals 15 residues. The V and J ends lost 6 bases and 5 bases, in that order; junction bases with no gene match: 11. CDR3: CASSAKDRVGTEAFF. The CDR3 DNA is TGTGCCAGCAGCGCTAAGGACAGGGTGGGGACTGAAGCTTTCTTT.

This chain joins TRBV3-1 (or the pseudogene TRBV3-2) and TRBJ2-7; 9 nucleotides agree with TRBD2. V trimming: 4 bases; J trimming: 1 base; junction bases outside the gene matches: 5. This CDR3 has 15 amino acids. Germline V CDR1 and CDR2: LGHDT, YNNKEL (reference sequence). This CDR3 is CASSRVAGASYEQYF. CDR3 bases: TGTGCCAGCAGCCGAGTAGCGGGAGCATCCTACGAGCAGTACTTC.

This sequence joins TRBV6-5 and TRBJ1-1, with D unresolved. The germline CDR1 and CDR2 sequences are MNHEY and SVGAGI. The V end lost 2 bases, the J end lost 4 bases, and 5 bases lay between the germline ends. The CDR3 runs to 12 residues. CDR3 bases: TGTGCCAGCAGTTACCCGGCCACTGAAGCTTTCTTT. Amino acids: CASSYPATEAFF.

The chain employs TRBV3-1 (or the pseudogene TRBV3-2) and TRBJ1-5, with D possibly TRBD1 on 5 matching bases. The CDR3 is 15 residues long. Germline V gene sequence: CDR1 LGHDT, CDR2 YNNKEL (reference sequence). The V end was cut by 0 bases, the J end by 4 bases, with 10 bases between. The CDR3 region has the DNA TGTGCCAGCAGCCAAGATATCAGGGTTAATCAGCCCCAGCATTTT. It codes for CASSQDIRVNQPQHF.

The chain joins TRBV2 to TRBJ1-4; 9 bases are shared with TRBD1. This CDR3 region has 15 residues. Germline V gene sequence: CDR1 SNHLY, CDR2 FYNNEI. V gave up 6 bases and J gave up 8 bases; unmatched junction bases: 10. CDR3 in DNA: TGTGCCAGCAGCCCCTGGGGGACAGGGATCGAAAAACTGTTTTTT. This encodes CASSPWGTGIEKLFF. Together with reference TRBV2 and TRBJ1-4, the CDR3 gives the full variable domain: EPEVTQTPSHQVTQMGQEVILRCVPISNHLYFYWYRQILGQKVEFLVSFYNNEISEKSEIFDDQFSVERPDGSNFTLKIRSTKLEDSAMYFCASSPWGTGIEKLFFGSGTQLSVL.